This entry describes one T cell receptor beta chain. The sample contains more than one DNA sequence encoding this CDR3. Stated treatment: oral pan-JAK inhibitor, 5-10 mg twice daily. Alopecia areata patients had lesional scalp punch biopsies and peripheral blood taken from them. PBMCs were stained for CD3, CD4 and CD8, and CD4+ and CD8+ T cells were sorted. Following RNA extraction, reverse transcription yielded cDNA that acted as the sequencing template. TCRdb keeps only in-frame clones here, not all; method: immunoSEQ multiplex PCR. This table has 180,000 or so clones, 53% appearing once. The sample comes from a study of CD8+ T cells in alopecia areata. There are 11 residues in the CDR3. J gave up 7 bases and V 6 bases, and 5 bases lay outside the gene matches. Germline CDR1 and CDR2: DFQATT and SNEGSKA (reference sequence).

The chain combines TRBV20-1 with TRBJ1-2; 7 nucleotides line up with TRBD1. The material sequenced was CD8+ T cells sorted from blood, taken at week 24, from a patient treated with tofacitinib. The receptor was derived from a human donor with alopecia areata. Here the CDR3 DNA reads TGCAGTGCCACAGGGGCGAGTGGCTACACCTTC. Amino acid sequence: CSATGASGYTF.